Presented here are 31 T cell receptor beta chains from one specimen sequenced in a study of shared T cell receptors in the human thymus (dated by TCRdb to the early 2020s). Library creation used the immunoSEQ multiplex PCR assay. TCRdb re-hosts the immuneACCESS table, in-frame sequences only. Its copies lack some clones; in the studies checked, an unresolved V gene accounts for under half of them, and the cause for the rest is not known. This sample is represented by roughly 560,000 clones; approximately 80% of them were singletons. Of the sample, more than 0.01% falls within the top ten clones. These data were also filed under a second study, of human thymus T cells.

Sample: thymocytes. These receptors were collected from a boy under three years old with a congenital heart defect. Donor details come from another sample of the same person, matched by shared clones.

In its sample, this clone was seen a few times. V and J are TRBV4-2 and TRBJ2-5; D remains unclear. The CDR3 spans 15 residues. Trimming stripped 0 bases from V and 0 bases from J, with 8 bases between. CDR1 is LGHNA, CDR2 YNFKEQ, per germline. This CDR3 reads CASSQEMGNQETQYF. For the CDR3, the DNA is TGTGCCAGCAGCCAAGAGATGGGCAACCAAGAGACCCAGTACTTC.

The DNA for the CDR3 is TGTGCCAGCAGCTTAGGGACTAGCGAAGGATACTACGAGCAGTACTTC. Encoded protein: CASSLGTSEGYYEQYF. The chain recombines TRBV7-9 with TRBJ2-7, with TRBD2 matching 9 bases. The germline V gene encodes CDR1 SEHNR and CDR2 FQNEAQ (reference sequence). V was clipped by 1 base and J by 3 bases; unmatched bases: 7. CDR3 size: 16 residues.

In regard to this clone: Other DNA sequences in the same sample also yield this CDR3. The chain recombines TRBV18 with TRBJ2-7; TRBD2 agrees at 7 bases. Unmatched junction bases numbered 6, after V lost 6 bases and J lost 1 base. Germline assignment: CDR1 KGHSH and CDR2 LQKENI. This CDR3 has 14 residues. DNA of the CDR3: TGTGCCAGCTCCCCCCGGGGGGTGTCCTACGAGCAGTACTTC. It encodes CASSPRGVSYEQYF.

This chain uses TRBV6-5 with TRBJ2-1; 7 bases are shared with TRBD2. This CDR3 has 14 residues. V was clipped by 8 bases and J by 5 bases; unmatched bases: 9. CDR1 MNHEY and CDR2 SVGAGI come from the germline V gene. DNA for the CDR3: TGTGCCAGCCGGGGCCTAGCGGATCACAATGAGCAGTTCTTC. Amino acid sequence: CASRGLADHNEQFF.

The rearrangement uses TRBV28 and TRBJ2-2, with TRBD2 as a possible D gene (5 bases). The CDR3 runs to 17 residues. V lost 5 bases, J lost 6 bases, and 22 bases lay in between. From germline, CDR1 is MDHEN and CDR2 SYDVKM. This chain's CDR3 is CASSLYYPTSGSGELFF. The CDR3 bases are TGTGCCAGCAGTCTATACTACCCAACGTCGGGGTCCGGGGAGCTGTTTTTT. Full variable domain (remainder filled in from reference TRBV28 and TRBJ2-2): DVKVTQSSRYLVKRTGEKVFLECVQDMDHENMFWYRQDPGLGLRLIYFSYDVKMKEKGDIPEGYSVSREKKERFSLILESASTNQTSMYLCASSLYYPTSGSGELFFGEGSRLTVL.

The chain links TRBV27 to TRBJ2-7; 8 bases agree with TRBD2. V was pared by 7 bases and J by 6 bases, with 20 bases of the junction left unmatched. CDR3 size: 17 residues. Germline V gives CDR1 MNHEY, CDR2 SMNVEV (reference sequence). This chain's CDR3 is CASTPSEAGVSASEQYF. DNA for the CDR3: TGTGCCAGCACCCCCAGTGAAGCGGGAGTTAGCGCGTCCGAGCAGTACTTC.

The V and J genes are TRBV29-1 and TRBJ2-3; TRBD2 matches 8 bases. The CDR3 runs 10 residues. The V segment lost 2 bases and the J segment 14 bases; nucleotides outside the gene matches: 3. CDR1 and CDR2 (germline): SQVTM, ANQGSEA. The CDR3 sequence is CSVERTSPYF. The CDR3 DNA is TGCAGCGTTGAAAGGACTAGCCCGTATTTT.

The chain uses TRBV14 and TRBJ2-1; 7 positions agree with TRBD2. The CDR3 length is 14 residues. Germline values: CDR1 SGHDN, CDR2 FVKESK. Unmatched junction bases numbered 8, after V lost 4 bases and J lost 8 bases. The CDR3 spells CASSRQTSSDEQFF. The CDR3 nucleotides read TGTGCCAGCAGCCGTCAGACTAGCAGCGATGAGCAGTTCTTC.

The chain combines TRBV19 with TRBJ2-3; 15 bases agree with TRBD2. Germline trimming cut 5 bases from V and 2 bases from J; bases unmatched to any gene: 11. The CDR3 is 19 residues long. Germline CDR1 LNHDA, CDR2 SQIVND (reference sequence). CDR3 sequence: CASSPPGLAGGPPTDTQYF. CDR3 DNA: TGTGCCAGTAGTCCACCGGGACTAGCGGGAGGTCCCCCCACAGATACGCAGTATTTT.

V gene TRBV6-1 combines with J gene TRBJ2-5, with 9 bases fitting TRBD2. V shed 2 bases and J 1 base; nucleotides not matched to a gene: 17. The CDR3 has 20 residues. Germline CDR1 is MNHNS and CDR2 is SASEGT. The CDR3 is CASSELWTEGTSHLQETQYF. The CDR3 region has the DNA TGTGCCAGCAGTGAATTGTGGACGGAAGGGACTAGCCACCTCCAAGAGACCCAGTACTTC.

J is TRBJ2-1 and V is TRBV4-1; D may be TRBD2 (5 bases). The germline V and J ends were trimmed by 3 bases and 0 bases, with 12 bases remaining between them. The germline CDR1 and CDR2 sequences are MGHRA and YSYEKL. The CDR3 covers 16 residues. The CDR3 DNA follows: TGCGCCAGCAGCCAGATTGGACTCAGCTCCTACAATGAGCAGTTCTTC. Residues: CASSQIGLSSYNEQFF.

This chain uses TRBV4-2 with TRBJ2-7, with D maybe TRBD2 (5 bases). Deletions cut 4 bases from V and 4 bases from J, with 17 bases between. There are 15 residues in the CDR3. Germline values: CDR1 LGHNA, CDR2 YNFKEQ. For the CDR3, the DNA is TGTGCCAGCAGCCCAAGTCATCGGACTCCATACGAGCAGTACTTC. Protein product: CASSPSHRTPYEQYF.

The rearrangement links TRBV7-7 to TRBJ2-7; 8 bases line up with TRBD1. CDR1 is SSHAT, CDR2 FNYEAQ, per germline (reference sequence). Trimming cost V 5 bases and J 6 bases; bases outside gene matches: 9. The CDR3 runs 14 residues. The CDR3 loop is CASSTGQGRGEQYF. The DNA for the CDR3 is TGTGCCAGCAGCACCGGACAGGGCCGAGGCGAGCAGTACTTC.

The chain has TRBV20-1 and TRBJ2-1; no definite D call. The CDR3 spans 11 residues. Germline loops: CDR1 DFQATT, CDR2 SNEGSKA (reference sequence). With 3 bases removed from V and 5 bases from J, the gap between germline ends came to 5 bases. The CDR3 spells CSASEDNEQFF. CDR3 in DNA: TGCAGTGCTAGTGAGGACAATGAGCAGTTCTTC.

The genes are TRBV29-1 and TRBJ1-2; tentatively, D is TRBD1 (6 bases). Trimming pared 3 bases from V and 8 bases from J, leaving 19 bases between. Germline assignment: CDR1 SQVTM and CDR2 ANQGSEA. This CDR3 has 14 amino acids. The CDR3 protein is CSVDSPGGARGYTF. CDR3 sequence (DNA): TGCAGCGTTGATTCCCCGGGGGGGGCGCGGGGCTACACCTTC.

The chain combines TRBV6-1 with TRBJ1-2, with 11 bases fitting TRBD1. The germline gives CDR1 MNHNS, CDR2 SASEGT. The CDR3 contains 17 residues. V shed 2 bases and J 3 bases; nucleotides not matched to a gene: 8. The CDR3 loop reads CASSETGTGGPYYGYTF. Here the CDR3 DNA reads TGTGCCAGCAGTGAAACCGGGACAGGGGGACCCTACTATGGCTACACCTTC.

The sample holds one count of this clone. The V gene is TRBV28, the J gene TRBJ2-3, with D perhaps TRBD2 (5 bases). The CDR3 length is 15 residues. Looked up from germline, CDR1 is MDHEN and CDR2 is SYDVKM. Trimming stripped 7 bases from V and 1 base from J, with 15 bases between. Here the CDR3 DNA reads TGTGCCAGCACTATAACGGGTAGCGGCACAGATACGCAGTATTTT. This sequence encodes CASTITGSGTDTQYF.

This chain links TRBV10-3 with TRBJ2-7; 7 bases map to TRBD2. The length of the CDR3 is 14 residues. Looked up from germline, CDR1 is ENHRY and CDR2 is SYGVKD. V shed 3 bases and J 7 bases; nucleotides not matched to a gene: 9. In DNA, the CDR3 is TGTGCCATCAGTGACGGGGGACTACGTAGAGAGCAGTACTTC. Amino acid sequence: CAISDGGLRREQYF.

The genes are TRBV11-2 and TRBJ1-1; D is uncertain. CDR1 SGHAT and CDR2 FQNNGV come from the germline V gene. The CDR3 loop spans 15 amino acids. The V end lost 1 base, the J end lost 4 bases, and 13 bases lay between the germline ends. CDR3 DNA sequence: TGTGCCAGCAGCTTAGGCGGGCATACGTTCACTGAAGCTTTCTTT. Its translation is CASSLGGHTFTEAFF.

In nucleotides, the CDR3 is TGTGCCAGCAGCCTCCACCCTGGCAGACAGAACACTGAAGCTTTCTTT. Translating gives CASSLHPGRQNTEAFF. The chain joins TRBV21-1 to TRBJ1-1; TRBD1, as called in the table, went unchecked against the DNA. TRBV21-1 is a documented pseudogene. The CDR3 loop spans 16 amino acids.

In DNA form, the CDR3 reads TGCGCCAGCAGCGGGGCACTTCGGAACACTGAAGCTTTCTTT. This translates into CASSGALRNTEAFF. The chain combines TRBV5-1 with TRBJ1-1; possible D gene TRBD1, 5 bases. This CDR3 region has 14 residues. V lost 4 bases, J lost 1 base, and 11 bases lay in between. The germline gives CDR1 SGHRS, CDR2 YFSETQ.

This clone was found a few times. Other DNA sequences in the same sample also yield this CDR3. The chain uses TRBV5-1 and TRBJ1-2, with D possibly TRBD1 on 5 matching bases. With 0 bases removed from V and 8 bases from J, the gap between germline ends came to 17 bases. Germline CDR1 reads SGHRS; CDR2 reads YFSETQ. The CDR3 length is 15 residues. CDR3: CASSLAPSGGEGYTF. The DNA for the CDR3 is TGCGCCAGCAGCTTGGCCCCTTCGGGGGGGGAAGGCTACACCTTC.

Here the CDR3 DNA reads TGCGCCAGCAGTGAGGGGGGGAGGGGCCGGGGCGCCTACAATGAGCAGTTCTTC. As protein: CASSEGGRGRGAYNEQFF. The genes are TRBV10-2 and TRBJ2-1; 7 bases map to TRBD2. The CDR3 sequence is 18 residues long. V gave up 2 bases and J gave up 2 bases; unmatched junction bases: 12. Germline loops: CDR1 WSHSY, CDR2 SAAADI.

The rearrangement links TRBV29-1 to TRBJ2-3; 9 bases line up with TRBD1. The CDR3 loop spans 16 amino acids. Trimming removed 0 bases from V and 1 base from J; junction bases left unmatched: 5. Germline lookup yields CDR1 SQVTM and CDR2 ANQGSEA. Here the CDR3 DNA reads TGCAGCGTTGAAGAGGCGGGACAGGGAGGCACAGATACGCAGTATTTT. Residues: CSVEEAGQGGTDTQYF.

J is TRBJ2-5 and V is TRBV4-3; D is unresolved. Trimming pared 3 bases from V and 5 bases from J, leaving 16 bases between. The CDR3 consists of 15 residues. CDR1 LGHNA and CDR2 YSLEER come from the germline V gene. CDR3 in amino acids: CASSQRVRVAETQYF. DNA for the CDR3: TGCGCCAGCAGCCAGCGTGTCCGGGTGGCGGAGACCCAGTACTTC.

The chain joins TRBV30 to TRBJ2-3; 8 bases are shared with TRBD2. The trim removed 3 bases at V and 4 bases at J, leaving 15 bases unmatched. Germline V gives CDR1 GTSNPN, CDR2 SVGIG (reference sequence). The CDR3 totals 17 residues. This CDR3 reads CAWSDRLLREVADTQYF. CDR3 DNA: TGTGCCTGGAGCGACAGACTATTGCGGGAGGTGGCAGATACGCAGTATTTT. The full variable domain, its missing parts supplied by reference TRBV30 and TRBJ2-3, is SQTIHQWPATLVQPVGSPLSLECTVEGTSNPNLYWYRQAAGRGLQLLFYSVGIGQISSEVPQNLSASRPQDRQFILSSKKLLLSDSGFYLCAWSDRLLREVADTQYFGPGTRLTVL.

The chain uses TRBV7-2 and TRBJ1-1; D is perhaps TRBD1 (6 bases). With 1 base removed from V and 1 base from J, the gap between germline ends came to 16 bases. The CDR3 spans 17 residues. The germline V gene encodes CDR1 SGHTA and CDR2 FQGNSA. CDR3: CASSLDRAIAWNTEAFF. CDR3 coding DNA: TGTGCCAGCAGCTTAGACAGGGCTATTGCTTGGAACACTGAAGCTTTCTTT.

The chain uses TRBV28 and TRBJ2-7; D might be TRBD1 (6 bases). V lost 3 bases to trimming and J lost 0 bases, with 12 bases between them. Germline V gene data show CDR1 as MDHEN and CDR2 as SYDVKM. This CDR3 has 15 residues. The CDR3: CASSFGTWSSYEQYF. CDR3 coding DNA: TGTGCCAGCAGTTTTGGGACATGGAGCTCCTACGAGCAGTACTTC. Full variable domain (outside the CDR3, taken from reference TRBV28 and TRBJ2-7): DVKVTQSSRYLVKRTGEKVFLECVQDMDHENMFWYRQDPGLGLRLIYFSYDVKMKEKGDIPEGYSVSREKKERFSLILESASTNQTSMYLCASSFGTWSSYEQYFGPGTRLTVT.

The rearrangement links TRBV30 to TRBJ2-7; TRBD2 matches at 12 bases. V lost 0 bases, J lost 5 bases, and 11 bases stayed unmatched. The CDR3 totals 17 residues. Germline assignment: CDR1 GTSNPN and CDR2 SVGIG (reference sequence). The CDR3 DNA reads TGTGCCTGGAGTGTGGCTAGCGGGAGGGACCTAGGTCACGAGCAGTACTTC. Protein product: CAWSVASGRDLGHEQYF.

J is TRBJ2-5 and V is TRBV28; TRBD1 might be the D (6 bases). Germline V gene sequence: CDR1 MDHEN, CDR2 SYDVKM. Deletions cut 6 bases from V and 5 bases from J, with 16 bases between. This CDR3 contains 14 residues. CDR3 nucleotide sequence: TGTGCCAGCAGCCCGGGACACCAGACGGAGACCCAGTACTTC. Translating gives CASSPGHQTETQYF.

The chain uses TRBV7-9 and TRBJ2-5, with D possibly being TRBD2 (5 bases). The J call may be mistaken, given a closer DNA end match to TRBJ2-7. The length of the CDR3 is 13 residues. Germline lookup yields CDR1 SEHNR and CDR2 FQNEAQ (reference sequence). The CDR3 spells CASSPRESYEQYF. DNA for the CDR3: TGTGCCAGCAGCCCACGGGAATCCTACGAGCAGTACTTC.